This entry concerns a single TCR beta chain. Participants were aged about 18 to 100 years from approximately 24 US areas. Participant-given clinical history determined each cohort assignment. The CDR3 is 13 amino acids. The ends were cut back, 0 bases at V and 14 bases at J, with 14 bases in the middle. Germline-derived CDR1 and CDR2 are GTSNPN and SVGIG (reference sequence). This sample stems from a study of blood T cell repertoires in COVID-19. Study summary: PBMCs, B-cell-depleted T cells, or T cells were the source of the cDNA or gDNA that made up the material.

In the study's own analysis: The assay estimated nucleated cells by amplifying reference gene primers. Assay used: immunoSEQ multiplex PCR; TCRdb lists only in-frame clones, some missing. The V and J calls and clone size come from that table; D and trimming were worked out from the DNA. The sample holds 300,000 to 500,000 clones, approximately 86% seen once. The chain employs TRBV30 and TRBJ1-6; no reliable D call. The receptor's source is a woman between 40 and 55 years old with acute COVID-19. Sequencing was performed on PBMCs or T cells enriched from blood (not recorded which). In DNA form, the CDR3 reads TGTGCCTGGAGTGTACTGCGGGGAGAAGCCCTCCACTTT. It yields the protein CAWSVLRGEALHF.